This T cell receptor (beta chain) stems from a study of T cell responses to AZD1222 COVID-19 vaccine. Notes on the study in general: Repertoires were obtained only post-peak T cell response. CD4 TCRs covered the whole spike, strongest at regions 160-218 and 743-854. Clonal diversity may have been underestimated in mostly white British donors.

Concerning this clone itself: What it binds is unknown.

The trim removed 7 bases at V and 10 bases at J, leaving 10 bases unmatched. There are 14 residues in the CDR3. Germline-derived CDR1 and CDR2 are MNHEY and SVGAGI. Profiled with immunoSEQ multiplex PCR; TCRdb holds only in-frame clones, not every one. The sample consists of about 160,000 clones, 80% to 90% of them appearing once. The source of this sequence is an adult in good health. This sample comprised peripheral blood, obtained on day 0 of AZD1222 vaccination. The rearrangement joins TRBV6-5 to TRBJ1-6; TRBD1 matches 7 bases. The CDR3 spells CASNDRERGSPLHF. CDR3 nucleotides: TGTGCCAGCAACGACAGGGAACGGGGCTCACCCCTCCACTTT.